The 30 T cell receptor beta chains reported below all come from one sample, sequenced in a study of cytomegalovirus exposure and HLA in healthy donors (dated by TCRdb to about 2017). Library construction relied on the immunoSEQ multiplex PCR assay. In its TCRdb copy, this immuneACCESS table keeps in-frame sequences only and misses some clones. Where compared with another copy, unresolved V genes explain less than half of these, and the others have no known cause. This sample is represented by tens of thousands of clones; about 92% of them were singletons. The ten largest account for over 4% of the sample. Sequencing was performed on PBMCs. These receptor sequences come from a man aged 18 to 30 in good health and CMV-seropositive.

The chain employs TRBV9 and TRBJ2-1; TRBD2 might be the D (5 bases). Germline V lookup: CDR1 SGDLS, CDR2 YYNGEE. This CDR3 comprises 15 residues. Trimming pared 3 bases from V and 7 bases from J, leaving 17 bases between. CDR3 loop: CASSGTSLIANEQFF. The DNA for the CDR3 is TGTGCCAGCAGCGGAACTAGTTTAATAGCGAATGAGCAGTTCTTC.

The rearrangement uses TRBV29-1 and TRBJ2-7; no reliable D call. The CDR3 runs to 15 residues. In germline, CDR1 is SQVTM, CDR2 ANQGSEA. The V and J ends lost 4 bases and 4 bases respectively, with 20 bases between them. The CDR3 DNA is TGCAGCGTTGTCGGAGCCCGCATCCCTATTTACGAGCAGTACTTC. It encodes CSVVGARIPIYEQYF.

The chain has TRBV7-8 and TRBJ1-1; TRBD1 aligns across 8 bases. Losses at the gene ends were 6 bases for V and 6 bases for J; bases not matched to a gene: 12. This CDR3 has 15 amino acids. CDR1 is SGHVS and CDR2 is FQNEAQ in the germline V gene. CDR3: CASSRTQGAGAEAFF. Here the CDR3 DNA reads TGTGCCAGCAGTCGCACGCAGGGGGCGGGCGCTGAAGCTTTCTTT.

V is TRBV10-3 and J is TRBJ1-4; D call uncertain. The V and J ends lost 8 bases and 3 bases respectively, with 13 bases between them. The germline V gene has CDR1 ENHRY and CDR2 SYGVKD. This CDR3 is 14 amino acids long. The CDR3 nucleotides read TGTGCCATCGGGCACGAGATGTCTAATGAAAAACTGTTTTTT. It specifies CAIGHEMSNEKLFF.

The rearrangement uses TRBV19 and TRBJ2-1; 14 bases are a match to TRBD2. Per germline, CDR1 LNHDA and CDR2 SQIVND (reference sequence). This CDR3 spans 19 amino acids. The junction had 11 bases not matched to a gene; V was cut back by 2 bases and J by 5 bases. The chain's CDR3 is CASSIYSPGLAGAHNEQFF. CDR3 nucleotide sequence: TGTGCCAGTAGTATATATTCCCCGGGACTAGCGGGAGCGCACAATGAGCAGTTCTTC.

The chain combines TRBV11-2 with TRBJ1-1; D perhaps matches TRBD1 (6 bases). CDR1 is SGHAT and CDR2 is FQNNGV in the germline V gene. Trimming pared 5 bases from V and 0 bases from J, leaving 25 bases between. The CDR3 extends over 19 amino acids. CDR3 sequence (DNA): TGTGCCAGCAGCGTTAGGGGGGGGCCGGGCGAACTAATGAACACTGAAGCTTTCTTT. This codes for CASSVRGGPGELMNTEAFF. The full variable domain, completed using reference TRBV11-2 and TRBJ1-1, is EAGVAQSPRYKIIEKRQSVAFWCNPISGHATLYWYQQILGQGPKLLIQFQNNGVVDDSQLPKDRFSAERLKGVDSTLKIQPAKLEDSAVYLCASSVRGGPGELMNTEAFFGQGTRLTVV.

This chain connects TRBV7-8 to TRBJ2-7; TRBD1 is a possible D gene (6 bases). This CDR3 spans 13 amino acids. Between the trimmed V and J ends, which lost 5 bases and 5 bases, there was a span of 13 bases. Germline lookup yields CDR1 SGHVS and CDR2 FQNEAQ. CDR3 region: CASSPPRGDEQYF. CDR3 bases: TGTGCCAGCAGCCCACCCAGGGGCGACGAGCAGTACTTC. Combining the CDR3 with reference TRBV7-8 and TRBJ2-7 gives the whole variable domain GAGVSQSPRYKVAKRGQDVALRCDPISGHVSLFWYQQALGQGPEFLTYFQNEAQLDKSGLPSDRFFAERPEGSVSTLKIQRTQQEDSAVYLCASSPPRGDEQYFGPGTRLTVT.

As for this clone: One end of the junction does not line up with germline, which may come from a read error. This sequence joins TRBV30 and TRBJ2-2, with TRBD1 matching over 7 bases. This CDR3 comprises 14 residues. Germline lookup yields CDR1 GTSNPN and CDR2 SVGIG (reference sequence). The CDR3 DNA reads TGTGCCTGGATAGGGCAGGGGGAACACCGGGGAGCTGTTTTT. Amino acid sequence: CAWIGQGEHRGAVF.

This chain connects TRBV5-1 to TRBJ1-1, with D perhaps matching TRBD1 (5 bases). The V end lost 0 bases, the J end lost 3 bases, and 9 bases lay between the germline ends. The germline gives CDR1 SGHRS, CDR2 YFSETQ. CDR3 length equals 14 residues. The CDR3: CASSLAGGYTEAFF. DNA for the CDR3: TGCGCCAGCAGCTTGGCCGGGGGATACACTGAAGCTTTCTTT.

This clone was observed a single time. This chain links TRBV6-1 with TRBJ2-7; D is undetermined. The germline V gene encodes CDR1 MNHNS and CDR2 SASEGT. This CDR3 is built from 12 residues. V was trimmed by 2 bases and J by 6 bases, leaving 8 bases between them. CDR3: CASSEPRPEQYF. The DNA for the CDR3 is TGTGCCAGCAGTGAACCCAGGCCCGAGCAGTACTTC.

In this sample, this clone turned up a few times. This chain connects TRBV6-1 to TRBJ1-2; D unresolved. Germline V lookup: CDR1 MNHNS, CDR2 SASEGT. Trimming shortened V by 3 bases and J by 4 bases, and 9 bases separated the two germline ends. The CDR3 loop spans 13 amino acids. In DNA form, the CDR3 reads TGTGCCAGCAGTGAGTACCCGGGCTATGGCTACACCTTC. It yields the protein CASSEYPGYGYTF.

V usage is TRBV4-2 and J usage is TRBJ2-7; 10 positions match TRBD1. This CDR3 has 17 residues. J lost 5 bases, V lost 3 bases, and 13 bases had no gene match. Germline V lookup: CDR1 LGHNA, CDR2 YNFKEQ. The CDR3 protein is CASSHSTSGTGADEQYF. Written as DNA, the CDR3 is TGTGCCAGCAGCCACTCGACCTCCGGGACAGGGGCCGACGAGCAGTACTTC.

The chain couples TRBV28 to TRBJ2-7; weak D call: TRBD1 (6 bases). Germline CDR1 MDHEN, CDR2 SYDVKM. Trimming removed 8 bases at V and 4 bases at J, with 15 bases between. CDR3 length: 13 residues. CDR3: CASDGQPRYEQYF. DNA of the CDR3: TGTGCCAGCGATGGACAGCCTCGATACGAGCAGTACTTC.

J is TRBJ2-5 and V is TRBV11-3; D remains unclear. V was cut by 6 bases and J by 3 bases, with 11 bases left in between. Germline CDR1 reads SGHNT; CDR2 reads YENEEA. The length of the CDR3 is 13 residues. CDR3 nucleotide sequence: TGTGCCAGCAGTCAAGACACGAAAGAGACCCAGTACTTC. Its protein is CASSQDTKETQYF.

The CDR3 reads CSVAVAGKKETQYF. In DNA, the CDR3 is TGCAGCGTTGCCGTAGCGGGCAAAAAAGAGACCCAGTACTTC. The chain carries TRBV29-1 and TRBJ2-5; the match to TRBD2 covers 7 bases. Germline values: CDR1 SQVTM, CDR2 ANQGSEA. The J segment lost 3 bases and the V segment lost 4 bases, leaving 8 bases of the junction unmatched. This CDR3 comprises 14 residues.

V usage is TRBV7-9 and J usage is TRBJ2-1, with D perhaps TRBD2 (6 bases). This CDR3 has 12 amino acids. Trimming took off 8 bases at V and 4 bases at J, with 9 bases between the two ends. CDR1 and CDR2 (germline): SEHNR, FQNEAQ (reference sequence). CDR3 sequence: CASRSGYNEQFF. In DNA, the CDR3 is TGTGCCAGCCGTAGCGGTTACAATGAGCAGTTCTTC.

Regarding this clone: One junction end does not reproduce the germline sequence, and a read error may be involved. This sequence joins TRBV7-7 and TRBJ2-5; D gene uncertain. This CDR3 region has 12 residues. Germline loops: CDR1 SSHAT, CDR2 FNYEAQ (reference sequence). DNA for the CDR3: TGTGCTAGCAGCTTAGTCGGAGAGACCCAGTACTTC. Amino acids: CASSLVGETQYF.

V is TRBV27 and J is TRBJ1-5, with D possibly being TRBD1 (5 bases). Trimming removed 2 bases at V and 6 bases at J, with 14 bases between. Germline-derived CDR1 and CDR2 are MNHEY and SMNVEV (reference sequence). CDR3 length equals 15 residues. CDR3 in DNA: TGTGCCAGCAGTTTACAAGCAGGGATAGGTCAGCCCCAGCATTTT. Translating gives CASSLQAGIGQPQHF.

The CDR3 region is CASSLVASGLEEQYF. Here the CDR3 DNA reads TGCGCCAGCAGCTTGGTGGCTAGCGGTCTCGAGGAGCAGTACTTC. The rearrangement joins TRBV5-1 to TRBJ2-7, with 7 nucleotides matching TRBD2. The V gene end was trimmed by 0 bases and the J gene end by 7 bases; junction bases not matched to a gene: 10. The CDR3 is 15 residues long. The germline V gene has CDR1 SGHRS and CDR2 YFSETQ.

The chain employs TRBV10-3 and TRBJ2-5, with TRBD2 identical over 10 bases. CDR1 is ENHRY, CDR2 SYGVKD, per germline. CDR3 size: 16 residues. V was clipped by 5 bases and J by 0 bases; unmatched bases: 6. The chain's CDR3 is CAISTSLAGDQETQYF. The CDR3 DNA follows: TGTGCCATCAGTACTTCTCTAGCGGGGGACCAAGAGACCCAGTACTTC.

V is TRBV6-1 and J is TRBJ2-4; 9 nucleotides match TRBD1. V dropped 2 bases and J dropped 8; count of bases not matched to a gene: 1. The germline gives CDR1 MNHNS, CDR2 SASEGT. This CDR3 comprises 13 residues. CDR3 residues: CASSERDRDIQYF. DNA of the CDR3: TGTGCCAGCAGTGAAAGGGACAGGGACATTCAGTACTTC.

V is TRBV5-1 and J is TRBJ1-1, with 8 bases that match TRBD1. V trimming: 2 bases; J trimming: 4 bases; junction bases outside the gene matches: 4. CDR1 SGHRS and CDR2 YFSETQ come from the germline V gene. There are 14 residues in the CDR3. The CDR3 protein is CASSLQGEGTEAFF. CDR3 sequence (DNA): TGCGCCAGCAGCTTACAGGGGGAGGGCACTGAAGCTTTCTTT.

This chain uses TRBV27 with TRBJ1-5, with a tentative D call TRBD1 (6 bases). CDR1 MNHEY and CDR2 SMNVEV come from the germline V gene (reference sequence). The CDR3 sequence is 15 residues long. V lost 4 bases and J lost 1, with 11 bases in between. The CDR3: CASSSRGGSNQPQHF. In DNA, the CDR3 is TGTGCCAGCAGTTCTAGGGGGGGAAGCAATCAGCCCCAGCATTTT.

The chain combines TRBV7-4 with TRBJ1-4; 7 nucleotides line up with TRBD1. CDR3 length: 14 residues. Germline V gene sequence: CDR1 SGHVT, CDR2 SQSDAQ. V lost 6 bases and J lost 7; bases outside the gene matches: 8. The CDR3 here is CASSYRGFGEKLFF. The CDR3 nucleotides read TGTGCCAGCAGTTACAGGGGTTTCGGTGAAAAACTGTTTTTT.

This clone was recorded only once. The chain combines TRBV28 with TRBJ2-5, with 8 bases lining up with TRBD1. Germline CDR1 and CDR2: MDHEN and SYDVKM. The V gene end was trimmed by 7 bases and the J gene end by 5 bases; junction bases not matched to a gene: 9. The CDR3 extends over 14 amino acids. This chain's CDR3 is CASTPGTGGETQYF. The CDR3 coding sequence is TGTGCCAGCACACCCGGGACAGGCGGTGAGACCCAGTACTTC.

The chain uses TRBV19 and TRBJ2-7; D perhaps matches TRBD2 (5 bases). The V gene's germline CDR1 is LNHDA and CDR2 SQIVND (reference sequence). The CDR3 runs to 17 residues. V was cut by 7 bases and J by 0 bases, with 22 bases left in between. The CDR3 DNA sequence: TGTGCCAGTATCTCCCAGCATAGCGCCAGGAGCTCCTACGAGCAGTACTTC. Protein product: CASISQHSARSSYEQYF.

The gene calls are TRBV5-1 and TRBJ2-7; TRBD2 agrees at 10 bases. The germline CDR1 and CDR2 sequences are SGHRS and YFSETQ. The CDR3 has 14 residues. Trimming at V came to 2 bases and at J to 3 bases, leaving 2 bases not matched to a gene. The CDR3 DNA sequence: TGCGCCAGCAGCTTCAGCGGGAGGGACTACGAGCAGTACTTC. Encoded protein: CASSFSGRDYEQYF.

The gene calls are TRBV29-1 and TRBJ2-7; TRBD2 aligns across 8 bases. CDR3 length: 14 amino acids. Trimming removed 6 bases from V and 2 bases from J; junction bases left unmatched: 9. Per germline, CDR1 SQVTM and CDR2 ANQGSEA. CDR3 nucleotides: TGCAGCGTGGCTACTAGCGGTTCCCCCTACGAGCAGTACTTC. Amino acid sequence: CSVATSGSPYEQYF.

The chain couples TRBV6-1 to TRBJ1-2, with 7 bases lining up with TRBD1. V lost 7 bases to trimming and J lost 2 bases; unmatched junction nucleotides: 4. CDR3 length: 13 amino acids. CDR1 is MNHNS and CDR2 is SASEGT in the germline V gene. The DNA for the CDR3 is TGTGCCAGCAAACGGACAGGAAACTATGGCTACACCTTC. Protein product: CASKRTGNYGYTF.

CDR3 nucleotides: TGTGCCAGCAGCTTGGGAAGGACAGGGGAGGACAATGAGCAGTTCTTC. Its translation: CASSLGRTGEDNEQFF. This sequence joins TRBV5-4 and TRBJ2-1, with 9 bases that match TRBD1. Germline values: CDR1 SGHNT, CDR2 YYREEE (reference sequence). Trimming took 0 bases from V and 5 from J; bases not matched to a gene: 6. CDR3 size: 16 residues.